This is a list of T cell receptor beta chains from one sample in a study of identical twins. TCRdb reprocessed the 5' RACE reads via MiXCR and lists one record per CDR3 protein. The repertoire includes 350,000 to 500,000 distinct CDR3 sequences, approximately 18% of them detected once, and 9.5% to 15% sits in the top ten. The specimen sequenced was naive T cells sorted from blood. The origin of the receptors is a man aged 45-65 years in good health. CDR3s include the opening cysteine and the closing phenylalanine or tryptophan. D genes are given only for firm matches. Part of the rows lack a size; the others show once, few, many or a class for expanded clones.

clone_size: once
d_call: -
j_call: TRBJ2-1
v_call: TRBV3-1
cdr3_aa: CASRGISYNEQFF
cdr3_nt: TGTGCCAGTCGGGGAATCTCCTACAATGAGCAGTTCTTC

clone_size: -
d_call: -
j_call: TRBJ2-2
v_call: TRBV7-2
cdr3_aa: CASSLVITGELFF
cdr3_nt: TGTGCCAGCAGCTTAGTGATCACCGGGGAGCTGTTTTTT

clone_size: -
d_call: -
j_call: TRBJ1-2
v_call: TRBV19
cdr3_aa: CASSIVGGTSYGYTF
cdr3_nt: TGTGCCAGTAGTATAGTGGGGGGAACGAGCTATGGCTACACCTTC

clone_size: few
d_call: TRBD2
j_call: TRBJ2-1
v_call: TRBV15
cdr3_aa: CATSSTSGRPSSYNEQFF
cdr3_nt: TGTGCCACCAGCTCAACTAGCGGGAGGCCCAGCTCCTACAATGAGCAGTTCTTC

clone_size: many
d_call: -
j_call: TRBJ2-3
v_call: TRBV29-1
cdr3_aa: CSVEDQLETSTDTQYF
cdr3_nt: TGCAGCGTTGAAGATCAGCTAGAAACTAGCACAGATACGCAGTATTTT

clone_size: -
d_call: -
j_call: TRBJ1-5
v_call: TRBV5-1
cdr3_aa: CASSLARGQPQHF
cdr3_nt: TGCGCCAGCAGCTTGGCGAGGGGACAGCCCCAGCATTTT

clone_size: once
d_call: -
j_call: TRBJ2-3
v_call: TRBV18
cdr3_aa: CASSDSEVSMMYF
cdr3_nt: TGTGCCAGCTCAGATTCCGAGGTCTCGATGATGTATTTT

clone_size: -
d_call: -
j_call: TRBJ2-7
v_call: TRBV7-9
cdr3_aa: CASSLVPESSYEQYF
cdr3_nt: TGTGCCAGCAGCTTAGTACCAGAAAGCTCCTACGAGCAGTACTTC

clone_size: -
d_call: TRBD2
j_call: TRBJ2-1
v_call: TRBV12-3/TRBV12-4
cdr3_aa: CASSFGGDLDEQFF
cdr3_nt: TGTGCCAGCAGTTTTGGGGGGGACCTAGATGAGCAGTTCTTC

clone_size: few
d_call: -
j_call: TRBJ2-7
v_call: TRBV5-1
cdr3_aa: CASSSFETYEQYF
cdr3_nt: TGCGCCAGCAGCTCATTTGAGACCTACGAGCAGTACTTC

clone_size: many
d_call: -
j_call: TRBJ2-3
v_call: TRBV7-2
cdr3_aa: CASSPISPDTQYF
cdr3_nt: TGTGCCAGCAGCCCGATCAGCCCAGATACGCAGTATTTT

clone_size: few
d_call: -
j_call: TRBJ1-1
v_call: TRBV7-8
cdr3_aa: CASSFTGIGTEAFF
cdr3_nt: TGTGCCAGCAGCTTCACAGGGATTGGCACTGAAGCTTTCTTT

clone_size: many
d_call: -
j_call: TRBJ2-1
v_call: TRBV7-2
cdr3_aa: CASSLVGGDTYNEQFF
cdr3_nt: TGTGCCAGCAGCTTAGTAGGCGGAGACACCTACAATGAGCAGTTCTTC

clone_size: -
d_call: -
j_call: TRBJ2-7
v_call: TRBV4-3
cdr3_aa: CASSQDPGGEQYF
cdr3_nt: TGCGCCAGCAGCCAAGATCCCGGTGGGGAGCAGTACTTC

clone_size: many
d_call: -
j_call: TRBJ2-4
v_call: TRBV4-3
cdr3_aa: CASSQAGAKNIQYF
cdr3_nt: TGCGCCAGCAGCCAAGCGGGGGCCAAAAACATTCAGTACTTC

clone_size: few
d_call: TRBD1
j_call: TRBJ1-2
v_call: TRBV5-5
cdr3_aa: CASSHPDRGQYGYTF
cdr3_nt: TGTGCCAGCAGCCATCCGGACAGGGGCCAGTATGGCTACACCTTC

clone_size: -
d_call: TRBD2
j_call: TRBJ2-3
v_call: TRBV3-1
cdr3_aa: CASSRLGLAGADTQYF
cdr3_nt: TGTGCCAGCAGCCGGCTCGGACTAGCGGGAGCAGATACGCAGTATTTT

clone_size: -
d_call: -
j_call: TRBJ2-2
v_call: TRBV10-1
cdr3_aa: CASSEARWAGELFF
cdr3_nt: TGCGCCAGCAGTGAAGCCAGATGGGCCGGGGAGCTGTTTTTT

clone_size: many
d_call: -
j_call: TRBJ1-4
v_call: TRBV6-5
cdr3_aa: CASSYGVNEKLFF
cdr3_nt: TGTGCCAGCAGTTACGGTGTCAATGAAAAACTGTTTTTT

clone_size: few
d_call: -
j_call: TRBJ1-5
v_call: TRBV20-1
cdr3_aa: CSARSGRYSNQPQHF
cdr3_nt: TGCAGTGCTCGGAGTGGGAGGTATAGCAATCAGCCCCAGCATTTT

clone_size: many
d_call: -
j_call: TRBJ2-1
v_call: TRBV6-1
cdr3_aa: CASSELVKTEQFF
cdr3_nt: TGTGCCAGCAGTGAACTAGTAAAGACTGAGCAGTTCTTC

clone_size: once
d_call: -
j_call: TRBJ1-5
v_call: TRBV15
cdr3_aa: CATSREDSNQPQHF
cdr3_nt: TGTGCCACCAGCAGAGAAGATAGCAATCAGCCCCAGCATTTT

clone_size: -
d_call: TRBD1
j_call: TRBJ1-1
v_call: TRBV24-1
cdr3_aa: CATSDSQGVSTEAFF
cdr3_nt: TGTGCCACCAGTGATTCACAGGGGGTCAGCACTGAAGCTTTCTTT

clone_size: -
d_call: -
j_call: TRBJ1-4
v_call: TRBV4-3
cdr3_aa: CASSQGTGYEKLFF
cdr3_nt: TGCGCCAGCAGCCAAGGAACAGGATACGAAAAACTGTTTTTT

clone_size: -
d_call: -
j_call: TRBJ1-2
v_call: TRBV12-3/TRBV12-4
cdr3_aa: CASSMNYYGYTF
cdr3_nt: TGTGCCAGCAGTATGAACTACTATGGCTACACCTTC

clone_size: -
d_call: TRBD2
j_call: TRBJ2-6
v_call: TRBV7-2
cdr3_aa: CASSLTRGAGANVLTF
cdr3_nt: TGTGCCAGCAGCTTAACCCGGGGGGCTGGGGCCAACGTCCTGACTTTC

clone_size: few
d_call: -
j_call: TRBJ2-2
v_call: TRBV6-2/TRBV6-3
cdr3_aa: CASSYSTPGELFF
cdr3_nt: TGTGCCAGCAGTTACAGTACCCCCGGGGAGCTGTTTTTT

clone_size: -
d_call: -
j_call: TRBJ2-3
v_call: TRBV12-3/TRBV12-4
cdr3_aa: CASSPSRGYTQYF
cdr3_nt: TGTGCCAGCAGTCCTTCCAGGGGTTATACGCAGTATTTT

clone_size: many
d_call: -
j_call: TRBJ2-7
v_call: TRBV5-1
cdr3_aa: CASSRDSNYEQYF
cdr3_nt: TGCGCCAGCAGCCGGGACTCTAATTACGAGCAGTACTTC

clone_size: few
d_call: -
j_call: TRBJ2-2
v_call: TRBV7-9
cdr3_aa: CASSIGAGELFF
cdr3_nt: TGTGCCAGCAGCATCGGGGCCGGGGAGCTGTTTTTT

clone_size: -
d_call: TRBD2
j_call: TRBJ2-1
v_call: TRBV10-3
cdr3_aa: CAISDGTSGDEQFF
cdr3_nt: TGTGCCATCAGTGACGGTACTAGCGGGGATGAGCAATTCTTC

clone_size: -
d_call: -
j_call: TRBJ2-6
v_call: TRBV10-3
cdr3_aa: CAISERQSSSGANVLTF
cdr3_nt: TGTGCCATCAGTGAGAGGCAGTCTTCTTCTGGGGCCAACGTCCTGACTTTC

clone_size: few
d_call: -
j_call: TRBJ2-1
v_call: TRBV4-3
cdr3_aa: CASSQETGNEQFF
cdr3_nt: TGCGCCAGCAGCCAAGAGACGGGGAATGAGCAGTTCTTC

clone_size: many
d_call: -
j_call: TRBJ1-6
v_call: TRBV12-3/TRBV12-4
cdr3_aa: CASSFSRDNSPLHF
cdr3_nt: TGTGCCAGCAGTTTCTCACGGGATAATTCACCCCTCCACTTT

clone_size: many
d_call: -
j_call: TRBJ2-1
v_call: TRBV19
cdr3_aa: CASSIAVSSYNEQFF
cdr3_nt: TGTGCCAGTAGTATAGCGGTGAGCTCCTACAATGAGCAGTTCTTC

clone_size: -
d_call: TRBD2
j_call: TRBJ2-3
v_call: TRBV25-1
cdr3_aa: CASSNSGGVNTQYF
cdr3_nt: TGTGCCAGCAGTAATTCGGGGGGAGTGAATACGCAGTATTTT

clone_size: -
d_call: -
j_call: TRBJ2-1
v_call: TRBV18
cdr3_aa: CASSPGRETNEQFF
cdr3_nt: TGTGCCAGCTCACCTGGACGGGAAACGAATGAGCAGTTCTTC

clone_size: -
d_call: -
j_call: TRBJ2-5
v_call: TRBV6-1
cdr3_aa: CASRPRRGEEYQETQYF
cdr3_nt: TGTGCCAGCAGGCCTCGAAGGGGAGAAGAGTACCAAGAGACCCAGTACTTC